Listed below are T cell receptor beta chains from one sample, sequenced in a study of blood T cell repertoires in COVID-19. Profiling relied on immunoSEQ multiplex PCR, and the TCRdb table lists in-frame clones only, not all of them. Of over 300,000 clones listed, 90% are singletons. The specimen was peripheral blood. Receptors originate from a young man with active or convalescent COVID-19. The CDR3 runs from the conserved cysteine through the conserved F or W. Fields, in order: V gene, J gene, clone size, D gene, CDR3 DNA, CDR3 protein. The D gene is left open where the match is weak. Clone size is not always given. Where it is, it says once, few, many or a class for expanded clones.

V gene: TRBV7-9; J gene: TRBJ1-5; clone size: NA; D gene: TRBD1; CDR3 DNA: TGTGCCAGCAGCCCGGGGACAGGGGGCAACAATCAGCCCCAGCATTTT; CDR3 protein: CASSPGTGGNNQPQHF
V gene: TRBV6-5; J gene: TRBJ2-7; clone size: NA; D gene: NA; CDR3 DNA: TGTGCCATCGCGCGTGACAACAGCTACGAGCAGTACTTC; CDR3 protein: CAIARDNSYEQYF
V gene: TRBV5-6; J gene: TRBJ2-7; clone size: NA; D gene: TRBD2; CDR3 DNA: TGTGCCAGCAGCGCCATAGCGGGAGGGTACTACGAGCAGTACTTC; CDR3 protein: CASSAIAGGYYEQYF
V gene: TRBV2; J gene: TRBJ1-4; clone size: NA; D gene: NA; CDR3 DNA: TGTGCCAGCAAAGGACAGCTAAATGAAAAACTGTTTTTT; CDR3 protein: CASKGQLNEKLFF
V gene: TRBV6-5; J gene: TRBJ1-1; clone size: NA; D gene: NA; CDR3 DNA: TGTGCCACAAGCACGGGGACTGAAGCTTTCTTT; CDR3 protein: CATSTGTEAFF
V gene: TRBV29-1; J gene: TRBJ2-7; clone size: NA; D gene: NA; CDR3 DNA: TGCAGTGCCGGGACTCAAAGCTCCTACGAGCAGTACTTC; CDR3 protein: CSAGTQSSYEQYF
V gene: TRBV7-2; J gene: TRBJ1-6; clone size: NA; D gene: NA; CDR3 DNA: TGTGCCAGCAGTCGGGGTCAGAATAATTCACCCCTCCACTTT; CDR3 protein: CASSRGQNNSPLHF
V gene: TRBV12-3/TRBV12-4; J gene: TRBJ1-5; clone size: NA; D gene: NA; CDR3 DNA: TGTGCCAGCAGTTTAGCGACAGTTCAGCCCCAGCATTTT; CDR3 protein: CASSLATVQPQHF
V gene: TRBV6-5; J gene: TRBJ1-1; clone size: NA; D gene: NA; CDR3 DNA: TGTGCCAGCAAGGTAGGGGATTCGAACACTGAAGCTTTCTTT; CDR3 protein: CASKVGDSNTEAFF
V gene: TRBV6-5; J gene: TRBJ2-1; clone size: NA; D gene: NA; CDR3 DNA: TGTGCCAGCAGTTACTCATACAGGGCCAACAATGAGCAGTTCTTC; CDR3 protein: CASSYSYRANNEQFF
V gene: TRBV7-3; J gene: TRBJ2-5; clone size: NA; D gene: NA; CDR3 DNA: TGTGCCAGCAGTCAACAGGGTTGGCAAGAGACCCAGTACTTC; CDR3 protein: CASSQQGWQETQYF
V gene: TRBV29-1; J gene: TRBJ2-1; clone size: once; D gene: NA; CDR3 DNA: TGCAGCGTTGCGGGGGTTCTCTACAATGAGCAGTTCTTC; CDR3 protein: CSVAGVLYNEQFF
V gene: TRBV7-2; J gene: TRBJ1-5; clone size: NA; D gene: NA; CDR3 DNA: TGTGCCAGCAGCTTAGGCGTGTTTGGGAGCCAGCCCCAGCATTTT; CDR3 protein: CASSLGVFGSQPQHF
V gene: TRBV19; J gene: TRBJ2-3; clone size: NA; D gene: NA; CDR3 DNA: TGTGCCACCCGAAGACAGTGGTTCGGCACAGATACGCAGTATTTT; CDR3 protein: CATRRQWFGTDTQYF
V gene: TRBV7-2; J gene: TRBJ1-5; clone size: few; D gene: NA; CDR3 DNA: TGTGCCAGCAGCTTAGTTAGGGAGCAGCCCCAGCATTTT; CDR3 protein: CASSLVREQPQHF
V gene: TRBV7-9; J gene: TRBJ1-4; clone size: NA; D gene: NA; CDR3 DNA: TGTGCCAGCAGCTTTAGAGGGTTCGGTGAAAAACTGTTTTTT; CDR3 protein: CASSFRGFGEKLFF
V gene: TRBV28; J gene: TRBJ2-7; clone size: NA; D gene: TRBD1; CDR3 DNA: TGTGCCAGCAGTTTTTGGCGACAGGGCTACGAGCAGTACTTC; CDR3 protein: CASSFWRQGYEQYF
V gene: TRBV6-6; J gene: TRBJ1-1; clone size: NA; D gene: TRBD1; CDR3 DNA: TGTGCCAGCAGTCCTAAATGGACAGGGGGGAACACTGAAGCTTTCTTT; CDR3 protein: CASSPKWTGGNTEAFF
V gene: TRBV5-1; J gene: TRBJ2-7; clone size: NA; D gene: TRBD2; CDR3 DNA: TGCGCCAGCAGCTTAACGACTAGCGGGAGTTACGAGCAGTACTTC; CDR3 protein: CASSLTTSGSYEQYF
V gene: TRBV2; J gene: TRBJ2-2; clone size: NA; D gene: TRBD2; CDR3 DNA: TGTGCCAGCAGTTTAGCGGGAGGGCCCGTTACCGGGGAGCTGTTTTTT; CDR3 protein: CASSLAGGPVTGELFF
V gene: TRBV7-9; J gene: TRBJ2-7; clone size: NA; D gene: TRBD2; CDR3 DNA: TGTGCCAGCAGCATTAGCGGGAGAGGCGGCGAGCAGTACTTC; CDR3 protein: CASSISGRGGEQYF
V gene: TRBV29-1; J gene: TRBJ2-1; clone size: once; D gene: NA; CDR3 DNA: TGCAGCGTTGCGTGGGAGGTTTACAATGAGCAGTTCTTC; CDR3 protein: CSVAWEVYNEQFF
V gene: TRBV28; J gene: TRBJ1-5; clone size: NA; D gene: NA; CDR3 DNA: TGTGCCAGCAGCTGGACAGCAGGTAATCAGCCCCAGCATTTT; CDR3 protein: CASSWTAGNQPQHF
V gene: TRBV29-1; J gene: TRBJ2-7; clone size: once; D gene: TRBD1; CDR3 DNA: TGCAGCGCCGGACAGGTGGCCGAGCAGTACTTC; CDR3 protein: CSAGQVAEQYF
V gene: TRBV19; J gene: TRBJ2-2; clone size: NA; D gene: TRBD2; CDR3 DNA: TGTGCCAGTAGTACTTGGGAGGGGAGCACCGGGGAGCTGTTTTTT; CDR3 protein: CASSTWEGSTGELFF
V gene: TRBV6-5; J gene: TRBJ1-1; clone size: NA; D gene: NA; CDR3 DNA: TGTGCCAGCAGTTACAACAGGGAATTGAACACTGAAGCTTTCTTT; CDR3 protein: CASSYNRELNTEAFF
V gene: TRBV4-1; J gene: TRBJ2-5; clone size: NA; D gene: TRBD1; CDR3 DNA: TGCGCCAGCAGTCAACCCCCCACCAGGGGGCGAGAGACCCAGTACTTC; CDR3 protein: CASSQPPTRGRETQYF
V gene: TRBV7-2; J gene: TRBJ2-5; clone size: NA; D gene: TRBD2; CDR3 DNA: TGTGCCAGCAGCTTAGTGCGCGGGAGGGCAGAGACCCAGTACTTC; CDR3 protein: CASSLVRGRAETQYF
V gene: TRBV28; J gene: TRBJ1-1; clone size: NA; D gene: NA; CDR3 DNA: TGTGCCAGCGTGGGCGGGGAAGGGCTTTACACTGAAGCTTTCTTT; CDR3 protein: CASVGGEGLYTEAFF
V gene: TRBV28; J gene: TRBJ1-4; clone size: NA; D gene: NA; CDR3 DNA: TGTGCCGGAAAGGCAGGGAATGAAAAACTGTTTTTT; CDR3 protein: CAGKAGNEKLFF
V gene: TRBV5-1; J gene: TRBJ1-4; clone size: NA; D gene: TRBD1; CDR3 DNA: TGCGCCAGCAGCTTCGGGGTATCGCAGGGGGCGGAAAAACTGTTTTTT; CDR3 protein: CASSFGVSQGAEKLFF
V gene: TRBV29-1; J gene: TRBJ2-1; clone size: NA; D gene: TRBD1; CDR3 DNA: TGCAGCGGCGGACAGGCCTACAATGAGCAGTTCTTC; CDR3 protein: CSGGQAYNEQFF
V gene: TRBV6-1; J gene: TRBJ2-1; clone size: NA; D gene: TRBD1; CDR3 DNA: TGTGCCAGCAGTAATACTGGGACAGGGTCCAATGAGCAGTTCTTC; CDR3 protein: CASSNTGTGSNEQFF
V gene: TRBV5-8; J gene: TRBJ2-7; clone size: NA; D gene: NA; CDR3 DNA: TGTGCCAGCAGCACAAACAGGGCCGAGCAGTACTTC; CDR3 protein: CASSTNRAEQYF
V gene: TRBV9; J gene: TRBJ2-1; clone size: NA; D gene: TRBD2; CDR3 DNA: TGTGCCAGCAGCGTAGGTCCGGGGGGCTCCTACAATGAGCAGTTCTTC; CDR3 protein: CASSVGPGGSYNEQFF
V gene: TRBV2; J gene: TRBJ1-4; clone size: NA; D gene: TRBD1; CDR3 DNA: TGTGCCAGTCGGACAGGGAGGGCCCCAACTAATGAAAAACTGTTTTTT; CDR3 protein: CASRTGRAPTNEKLFF
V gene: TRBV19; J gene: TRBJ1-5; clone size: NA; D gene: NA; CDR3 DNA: TGTGCCAGTAGCACCGACAGGCTTCAGCCCCAGCATTTT; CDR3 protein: CASSTDRLQPQHF
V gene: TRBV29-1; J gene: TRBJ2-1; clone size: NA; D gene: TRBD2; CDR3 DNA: TGCAGCGTTGTGGGGGGGGTTAGTACCTACAATGAGCAGTTCTTC; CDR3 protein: CSVVGGVSTYNEQFF
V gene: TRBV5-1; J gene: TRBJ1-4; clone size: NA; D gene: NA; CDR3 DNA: TGCGCCAGCAGCTTGGTTCTGGGGGCGAATTTGGCAACTAATGAAAAACTGTTTTTT; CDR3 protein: CASSLVLGANLATNEKLFF
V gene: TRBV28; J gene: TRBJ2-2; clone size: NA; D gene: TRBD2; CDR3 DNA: TGTGCCAGCAGGGGGACTAGCGGGAGGACCGGGGAGCTGTTTTTT; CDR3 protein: CASRGTSGRTGELFF
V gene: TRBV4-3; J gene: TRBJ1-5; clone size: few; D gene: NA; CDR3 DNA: TGCGCCAGCAGCAGGCAGGTTAGCAATCAGCCCCAGCATTTT; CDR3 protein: CASSRQVSNQPQHF
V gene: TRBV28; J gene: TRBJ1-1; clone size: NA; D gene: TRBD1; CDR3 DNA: TGTGCCAGCAGTCTATGGGGACAGGGGGACGCTGAAGCTTTCTTT; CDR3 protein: CASSLWGQGDAEAFF
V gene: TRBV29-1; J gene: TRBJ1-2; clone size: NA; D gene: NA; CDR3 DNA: TGCAGCGTTGATCAGGGGTACTATGGCTACACCTTC; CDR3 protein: CSVDQGYYGYTF
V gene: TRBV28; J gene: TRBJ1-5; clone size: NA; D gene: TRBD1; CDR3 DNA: TGTGCCAGCAGTTTATACGGGACAGCTAAAACCAATCAGCCCCAGCATTTT; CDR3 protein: CASSLYGTAKTNQPQHF
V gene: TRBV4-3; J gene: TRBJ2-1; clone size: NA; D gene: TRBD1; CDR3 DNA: TGCGCCAGCAGCCAAGCCCGGACAGGGGGTTACAATGAGCAGTTCTTC; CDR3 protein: CASSQARTGGYNEQFF
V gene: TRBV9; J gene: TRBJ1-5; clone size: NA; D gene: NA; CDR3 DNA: TGTGCCAGCAGCGTAGCGGGGTATAGCAATCAGCCCCAGCATTTT; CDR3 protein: CASSVAGYSNQPQHF
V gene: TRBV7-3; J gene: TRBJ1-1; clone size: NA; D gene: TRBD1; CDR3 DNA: TGTGCCAGCAGCCCAAGGACAGGGGAGGCTTTCTTT; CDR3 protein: CASSPRTGEAFF
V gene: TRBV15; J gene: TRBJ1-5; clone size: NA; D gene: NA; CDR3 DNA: TGTGCCACCAGCGGGTACAGGGTTGACAATCAGCCCCAGCATTTT; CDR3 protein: CATSGYRVDNQPQHF
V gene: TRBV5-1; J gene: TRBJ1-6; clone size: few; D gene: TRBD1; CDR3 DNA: TGCGCCAGCAGCTTACGGACAGGGGGCGATTCACCCCTCCACTTT; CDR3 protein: CASSLRTGGDSPLHF
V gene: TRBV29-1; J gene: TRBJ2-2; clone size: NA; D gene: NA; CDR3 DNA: TGCAGCGTTGCCGGGGTTCTCACCGGGGAGCTGTTTTTT; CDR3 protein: CSVAGVLTGELFF
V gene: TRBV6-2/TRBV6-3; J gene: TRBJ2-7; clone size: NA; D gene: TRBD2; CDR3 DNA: TGTGCCAGCAGTTCCACGACTAGCGGGGCCATCTACGAGCAGTACTTC; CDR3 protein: CASSSTTSGAIYEQYF
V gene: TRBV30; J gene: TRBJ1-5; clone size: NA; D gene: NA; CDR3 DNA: TGTGCCTGGGGGGAAGGAAGGGGGCAGCCCCAGCATTTT; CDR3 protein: CAWGEGRGQPQHF
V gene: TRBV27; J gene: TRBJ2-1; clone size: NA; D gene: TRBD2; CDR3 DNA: TGTGCCAGCAGTCCTGTCGGGACTATGAAGCAGTTCTTC; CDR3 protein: CASSPVGTMKQFF
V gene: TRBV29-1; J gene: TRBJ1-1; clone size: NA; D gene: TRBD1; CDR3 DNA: TGCAGCGTTATGGGGGACAGGGGGAGAACTGAAGCTTTCTTT; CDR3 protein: CSVMGDRGRTEAFF
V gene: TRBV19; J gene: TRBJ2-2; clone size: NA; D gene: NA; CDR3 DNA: TGTGCCAGTAGTATTCGTAACGGGGAGCTGTTTTTT; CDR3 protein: CASSIRNGELFF